This section outlines one T cell receptor (beta chain) sequence together with its context. The PCR employed 60 Vbeta primers together with 13 Jbeta primers. Here immunoSEQ multiplex PCR was the method, and the copy in TCRdb shows in-frame clones only, minus some. The repertoire holds about 170,000 clones, with less than 80% as singletons. This specimen comes from a study of cytomegalovirus exposure and HLA in healthy donors. J lost 8 bases, V lost 6 bases, and 3 bases had no gene match. CDR3 length: 12 residues. Germline values: CDR1 MNHEY, CDR2 SVGAGI. The gene calls are TRBV6-5 and TRBJ2-3; 9 nucleotides line up with TRBD1. This sequence originates from a female donor in good health and CMV-seronegative. Sequenced material: PBMCs. The CDR3 region is CASRRQGGTQYF. The CDR3 bases are TGTGCCAGCAGAAGACAGGGGGGTACGCAGTATTTT.